This passage covers 6 T cell receptor beta chains from one sample sequenced in a study of Graves' ophthalmopathy and Graves' hyperthyroidism. The sequenced template was RNA, covering the TCR beta CDR3 region. HTBI-primed first-round RT-PCR preceded second-round multiplex PCR. From the multiplex PCR reads, TCRdb called clonotypes with MiXCR, one entry per CDR3 protein. The table shows 600,000 to 650,000 distinct CDR3 sequences, with about a fifth occurring only once. The sequenced sample was peripheral blood. These receptors were taken from a woman aged 18 to 35 with stable Graves' hyperthyroidism. Some clones in this sample may be carry-over from other donors' samples.

In this sample, this clonotype turned up many times. The gene calls are TRBV20-1 and TRBJ1-5, with 7 bases aligning to TRBD1. The germline V gene encodes CDR1 DFQATT and CDR2 SNEGSKA (reference sequence). CDR3 size: 14 residues. V was clipped by 1 base and J by 4 bases; unmatched bases: 4. The CDR3 here is CSARGVTGNQPQHF. The CDR3 region has the DNA TGCAGTGCTAGAGGAGTGACAGGGAATCAGCCCCAGCATTTT.

The chain uses TRBV15 and TRBJ1-2; D perhaps matches TRBD1 (5 bases). The CDR3 is 15 amino acids. Germline values: CDR1 LNHNV, CDR2 YYDKDF (reference sequence). Trimming shortened V by 0 bases and J by 4 bases, and 12 bases separated the two germline ends. The CDR3 here is CATSRDPTTVYGYTF. CDR3 nucleotides: TGTGCCACCAGCAGAGATCCGACGACAGTCTATGGCTACACCTTC. The full variable domain, with the rest looked up from reference TRBV15 and TRBJ1-2, is DAMVIQNPRYQVTQFGKPVTLSCSQTLNHNVMYWYQQKSSQAPKLLFHYYDKDFNNEADTPDNFQSRRPNTSFCFLDIRSPGLGDTAMYLCATSRDPTTVYGYTFGSGTRLTVV.

This clonotype was recorded many times. This chain connects TRBV6-1 to TRBJ2-2; D gene unclear. The V end was cut by 2 bases, the J end by 4 bases, with 14 bases between. The CDR3 loop spans 16 amino acids. Germline V gene lookup returns CDR1 MNHNS and CDR2 SASEGT. The CDR3 here is CASSEKSFGRTGELFF. The CDR3 region has the DNA TGTGCCAGCAGTGAAAAAAGTTTCGGGCGCACCGGGGAGCTGTTTTTT.

The rearrangement uses TRBV20-1 and TRBJ1-5, with 11 bases lining up with TRBD1. Germline CDR1 reads DFQATT; CDR2 reads SNEGSKA (reference sequence). CDR3 length: 16 residues. The V and J ends lost 5 bases and 3 bases, in that order; junction bases with no gene match: 9. In nucleotides, the CDR3 is TGCAGTGCTGCCCCGTGGACAGGGGGCTACAATCAGCCCCAGCATTTT. Translation gives CSAAPWTGGYNQPQHF.

This clonotype appeared many times. This chain uses TRBV10-3 with TRBJ2-7; 11 bases align to TRBD2. CDR1 is ENHRY, CDR2 SYGVKD, per germline. V shed 3 bases, J shed 2 bases, and the junction held 12 bases outside the gene matches. The CDR3 sequence is 18 residues long. The CDR3 DNA reads TGTGCCATCAGTGATTTAGGGGGAGGGACTAGCGGTACCTACGAGCAGTACTTC. It is translated as CAISDLGGGTSGTYEQYF.

This clonotype showed up many times. V usage is TRBV19 and J usage is TRBJ2-7, with a possible D match to TRBD1 (5 bases). Per the germline V gene, CDR1 is LNHDA and CDR2 is SQIVND (reference sequence). V was clipped by 2 bases and J by 3 bases, with 8 bases between them. The CDR3 contains 13 residues. This CDR3 reads CASSITTDYEQYF. For the CDR3, the DNA is TGTGCCAGTAGTATAACGACAGACTACGAGCAGTACTTC.